This is a list of T cell receptor beta chains from one sample in a study of cytomegalovirus exposure and HLA in healthy donors. Only in-frame clones appear in the TCRdb table, and some are missing; sequencing was by immunoSEQ multiplex PCR. This table has roughly 200,000 clones, 86% appearing once. The sequenced sample was PBMCs. These receptors originate from a woman aged 25 to 39 in good health and CMV-seronegative. CDR3s include the opening cysteine and the closing phenylalanine or tryptophan. The D gene is left open where the match is weak. A clone size is listed for some rows: how often the clone was seen (once, few, many), or a class if it is expanded.

CDR3nt	CDR3aa	v_gene	j_gene	d_gene	abundance
TGTGCCAGCTCCCTCGGGGGGGAATCTTACTATGGCTACACCTTC	CASSLGGESYYGYTF	TRBV6-6	TRBJ1-2	.	.
TGTGCCAGCAGCGTAGCTGGGACTAGCGGGAGGACCAATGAGCAGTTCTTC	CASSVAGTSGRTNEQFF	TRBV9	TRBJ2-1	TRBD2	.
TGTGCCAGCAGTGGGCCGGGAGGGCTTATCGGGGAGCTGTTTTTT	CASSGPGGLIGELFF	TRBV27	TRBJ2-2	TRBD2	.
TGCGCCAGCAGCTTGGGGACTAGCGGGAATCTCGATGAGCAGTTCTTC	CASSLGTSGNLDEQFF	TRBV5-1	TRBJ2-1	TRBD2	.
TGTGCCAGCAGCGTAGGAAGGGGGCGAGAGGAGGGCTACACCTTC	CASSVGRGREEGYTF	TRBV9	TRBJ1-2	TRBD1	once
TGTGCCAGCAGTGATAGCGGGAGCGGAGATACGCAGTATTTT	CASSDSGSGDTQYF	TRBV6-4	TRBJ2-3	TRBD2	.
TGTGCCACCAGCAGAGATACGGGACAGGGTTTCTACGAGCAGTACTTC	CATSRDTGQGFYEQYF	TRBV15	TRBJ2-7	TRBD1	.
TGCAGCGTCGCGATAGCGGGAGGGAATTACGAGCAGTACTTC	CSVAIAGGNYEQYF	TRBV29-1	TRBJ2-7	TRBD2	.
TGCGCCAGCAGCTCCGGGACTGTTGTCTATGGCTACACCTTC	CASSSGTVVYGYTF	TRBV5-1	TRBJ1-2	.	.
TGTGCCAGTGATTTTGACAGGGGACGTGGCTACACCTTC	CASDFDRGRGYTF	TRBV19	TRBJ1-2	TRBD1	.
TGTGCCAGCAGCTTAGGCGGGGGGGCTTGGAATGAGCAGTTCTTC	CASSLGGGAWNEQFF	TRBV5-6	TRBJ2-1	TRBD2	.
TGCGCCAGCAGCTTGGCGGACAGGGGGGCCGGTGAGACCCAGTACTTC	CASSLADRGAGETQYF	TRBV5-1	TRBJ2-5	TRBD1	.
TGTGCCAGCAGTGACACTAGCGGGTCCTACAATGAGCAGTTCTTC	CASSDTSGSYNEQFF	TRBV6-1	TRBJ2-1	TRBD2	once
TGTGCCAGCAGCTTAAAGCTAGCGGGGGAAGACGAGCAGTACTTC	CASSLKLAGEDEQYF	TRBV13	TRBJ2-7	TRBD2	.
TGTGCCAGCAGCTTAGATCCGAGCTCCTACGAGCAGTACTTC	CASSLDPSSYEQYF	TRBV11-2	TRBJ2-7	.	once
TGTGCCAGCAGTTACTCGTCGAATGAGCAGTTCTTC	CASSYSSNEQFF	TRBV6-6	TRBJ2-1	.	.
TGTGCCAGCAGCAGTAACTATGGCTACACCTTC	CASSSNYGYTF	TRBV28	TRBJ1-2	.	once
TGTGCCAGCATTGGCGGGAACTCTGGAAACACCATATATTTT	CASIGGNSGNTIYF	TRBV6-6	TRBJ1-3	.	.
TGCAGTGCTAGAGATCGGAGAGCGCAGTATTTT	CSARDRRAQYF	TRBV20-1	TRBJ2-3	.	.
TGTGCCAGCAGTTCTGGACTAGGGCTTAATTCACCCCTCCACTTT	CASSSGLGLNSPLHF	TRBV27	TRBJ1-6	.	.
TGTGCCAGCTCCCTAAACGGACAGGGGAACACCGGGGAGCTGTTTTTT	CASSLNGQGNTGELFF	TRBV18	TRBJ2-2	TRBD1	.
TGTGCCAGCAGTTGGGCGACAGGGGAGAATCAGCCCCAGCATTTT	CASSWATGENQPQHF	TRBV28	TRBJ1-5	TRBD1	.
TGTGCCAGCAGCGTAGGCATGACTAGCGGACAAGAGACCCAGTACTTC	CASSVGMTSGQETQYF	TRBV9	TRBJ2-5	TRBD2	.
TGTGCCAGCAGAAATACAGGGAATTCACCCCTCCACTTT	CASRNTGNSPLHF	TRBV27	TRBJ1-6	.	.
TGCGCCAGTCACAGGGAGCTAGGCACTGAAGCTTTCTTT	CASHRELGTEAFF	TRBV5-1	TRBJ1-1	.	once
TGTGCCAGCAGCTTAGCGACAGGGTGGGCCACTGAAGCTTTCTTT	CASSLATGWATEAFF	TRBV7-2	TRBJ1-1	TRBD1	.
TGTGCCAGCAGCTTCGAGGCGGGAGTTCTCGGCGAGCAGTACTTC	CASSFEAGVLGEQYF	TRBV7-8	TRBJ2-7	TRBD2	.
TGTGCCAGCAGCCCAGTTGGCGGCTATGGCTACACCTTC	CASSPVGGYGYTF	TRBV5-6	TRBJ1-2	.	.
TGTGCCAGCAGCTTGGACAGATACACTGAAGCTTTCTTT	CASSLDRYTEAFF	TRBV7-2	TRBJ1-1	.	few